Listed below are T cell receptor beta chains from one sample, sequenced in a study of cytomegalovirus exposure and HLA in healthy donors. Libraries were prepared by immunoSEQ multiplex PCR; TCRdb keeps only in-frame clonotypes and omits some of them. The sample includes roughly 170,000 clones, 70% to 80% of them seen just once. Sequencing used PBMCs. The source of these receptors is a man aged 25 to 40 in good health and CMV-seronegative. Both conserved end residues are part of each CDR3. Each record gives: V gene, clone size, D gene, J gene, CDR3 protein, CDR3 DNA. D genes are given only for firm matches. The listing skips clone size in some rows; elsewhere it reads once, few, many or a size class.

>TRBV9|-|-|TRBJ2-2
CASSVTGITGELFF
TGTGCCAGCAGCGTAACCGGGATCACCGGGGAGCTGTTTTTT
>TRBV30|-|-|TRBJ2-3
CAWSSTDTQYF
TGTGCCTGGAGTTCGACAGATACGCAGTATTTT
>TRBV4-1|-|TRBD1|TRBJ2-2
CATGTGGITGELFF
TGCGCCACGGGGACAGGGGGCATCACCGGGGAGCTGTTTTTT
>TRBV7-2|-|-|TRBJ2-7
CASSLDLGLNEQYF
TGTGCCAGCAGCTTAGATTTGGGGCTCAACGAGCAGTACTTC
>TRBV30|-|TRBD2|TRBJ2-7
CAWSAGLVLNEQYF
TGTGCCTGGAGCGCGGGACTAGTGCTGAACGAGCAGTACTTC
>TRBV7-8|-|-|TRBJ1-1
CASSLPMGPRGTEAFF
TGTGCCAGCAGTTTACCCATGGGGCCTAGGGGGACTGAAGCTTTCTTT
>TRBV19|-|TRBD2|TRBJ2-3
CASSIGGTSTDTQYF
TGTGCCAGTAGTATCGGGGGGACTAGCACAGATACGCAGTATTTT
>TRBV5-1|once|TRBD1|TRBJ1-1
CASTPDRGLFESTEAFF
TGCGCCAGCACCCCGGACAGGGGGCTGTTCGAGTCCACTGAAGCTTTCTTT
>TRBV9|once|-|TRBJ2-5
CASSVGTVSPSRETQYF
TGTGCCAGCAGCGTAGGGACAGTATCTCCCAGTAGGGAGACCCAGTACTTC
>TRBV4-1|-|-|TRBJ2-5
CASSQDLWEASRETQYF
TGCGCCAGCAGCCAAGATTTGTGGGAGGCGTCAAGAGAGACCCAGTACTTC
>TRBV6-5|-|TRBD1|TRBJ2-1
CASRPGQGSYNEQFF
TGTGCCAGCAGACCGGGACAGGGATCCTACAATGAGCAGTTCTTC
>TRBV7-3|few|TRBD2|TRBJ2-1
CASSSLAGGKNEQFF
TGTGCCAGCAGCTCACTAGCGGGGGGGAAAAATGAGCAGTTCTTC
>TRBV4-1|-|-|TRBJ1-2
CASSPAGASDGYTF
TGCGCCAGCAGCCCCGCAGGGGCCTCAGATGGCTACACCTTC
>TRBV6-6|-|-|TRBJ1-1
CASKKAEGLLNTEAFF
TGTGCCAGCAAAAAGGCCGAGGGACTCTTGAACACTGAAGCTTTCTTT
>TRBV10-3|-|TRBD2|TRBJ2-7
CAISSTSGSIYEQYF
TGTGCCATCAGTTCGACTAGCGGGAGTATTTACGAGCAGTACTTC
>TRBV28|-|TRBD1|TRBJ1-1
CASSFPQGERTEAFF
TGTGCCAGCAGTTTTCCTCAGGGGGAAAGGACTGAAGCTTTCTTT
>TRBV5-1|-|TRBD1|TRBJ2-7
CASSFGTGEGEQYF
TGCGCCAGCAGCTTCGGGACAGGCGAAGGCGAGCAGTACTTC
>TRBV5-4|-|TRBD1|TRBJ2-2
CASSLRTGVKAGELFF
TGTGCCAGCAGCTTGAGGACAGGGGTAAAGGCCGGGGAGCTGTTTTTT
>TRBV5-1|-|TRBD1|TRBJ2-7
CASSRGTGGGYEQYF
TGCGCCAGCAGCCGGGGAACAGGGGGCGGCTACGAGCAGTACTTC
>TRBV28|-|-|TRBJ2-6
CASSFTVSGANVLTF
TGTGCCAGCAGTTTTACGGTATCTGGGGCCAACGTCCTGACTTTC
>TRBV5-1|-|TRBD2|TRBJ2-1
CASSFSGGDREQFF
TGCGCCAGCAGCTTTAGCGGGGGGGATAGGGAGCAGTTCTTC
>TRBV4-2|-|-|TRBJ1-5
CASSQDEGSQPQHF
TGTGCCAGCAGCCAAGATGAAGGGAGCCAGCCCCAGCATTTT
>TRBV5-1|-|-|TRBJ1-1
CASSSGGGVDTEAFF
TGCGCCAGCAGCTCCGGTGGGGGGGTAGACACTGAAGCTTTCTTT
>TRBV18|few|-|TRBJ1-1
CASSRQRDTEAFF
TGTGCCAGCTCACGCCAAAGAGACACTGAAGCTTTCTTT
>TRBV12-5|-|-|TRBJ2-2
CASGLWGPGELFF
TGTGCTAGTGGTTTATGGGGGCCCGGGGAGCTGTTTTTT
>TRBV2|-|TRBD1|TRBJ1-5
CASTGGQGNQPQHF
TGTGCCAGCACCGGTGGACAGGGAAATCAGCCCCAGCATTTT
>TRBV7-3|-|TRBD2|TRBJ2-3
CASSSQAGGQDTQYF
TGTGCCAGCAGCTCACAAGCGGGGGGGCAAGATACGCAGTATTTT
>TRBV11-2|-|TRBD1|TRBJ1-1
CASSEQGENTEAFF
TGTGCCAGCAGCGAGCAGGGGGAAAACACTGAAGCTTTCTTT
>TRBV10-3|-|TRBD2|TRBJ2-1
CAISSGGAGGHEFF
TGTGCCATCAGTTCTGGAGGGGCGGGGGGACATGAGTTCTTC
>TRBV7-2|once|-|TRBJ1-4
CASSLNGATNEKLFF
TGTGCCAGCAGCTTAAACGGTGCAACTAATGAAAAACTGTTTTTT
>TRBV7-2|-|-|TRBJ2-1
CASSSARGGTPNEQFF
TGTGCCAGCAGTTCCGCCCGGGGCGGGACCCCCAATGAGCAGTTCTTC
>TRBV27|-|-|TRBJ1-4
CASSLSLVATTNEKLFF
TGTGCCAGCAGTTTATCCCTCGTTGCTACAACTAATGAAAAACTGTTTTTT
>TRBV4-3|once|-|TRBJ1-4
CASSPNSGEKLFF
TGCGCCAGCAGTCCTAATTCCGGGGAAAAACTGTTTTTT
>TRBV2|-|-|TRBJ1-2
CASSEALKRFYGYTF
TGTGCCAGCAGTGAAGCGCTTAAACGGTTCTATGGCTACACCTTC
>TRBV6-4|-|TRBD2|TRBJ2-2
CASSKTSGNTGELFF
TGTGCCAGCAGTAAGACTAGCGGGAACACCGGGGAGCTGTTTTTT
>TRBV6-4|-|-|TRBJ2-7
CAPTDMGYEQYF
TGTGCCCCGACGGACATGGGATACGAGCAGTACTTC
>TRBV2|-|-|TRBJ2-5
CASTGLAGRETQYF
TGTGCCAGCACTGGGCTGGCGGGCCGAGAGACCCAGTACTTC
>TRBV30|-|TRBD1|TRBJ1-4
CAWSVVGGKEKLFF
TGTGCCTGGAGTGTTGTAGGGGGCAAAGAAAAACTGTTTTTT
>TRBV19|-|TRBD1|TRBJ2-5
CASRDRLETQYF
TGTGCCAGTCGGGACAGATTAGAGACCCAGTACTTC
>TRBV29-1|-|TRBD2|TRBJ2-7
CSVRWAGVYEQYF
TGCAGCGTAAGATGGGCGGGGGTCTACGAGCAGTACTTC
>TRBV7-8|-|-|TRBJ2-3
CASTPGGTDTQYF
TGTGCCAGCACCCCCGGGGGCACAGATACGCAGTATTTT
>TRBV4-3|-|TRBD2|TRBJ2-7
CASSLLTSGGYEQYF
TGCGCCAGCAGCCTCTTGACTAGCGGGGGGTACGAGCAGTACTTC
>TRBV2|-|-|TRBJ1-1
CASSVKQTNTEAFF
TGTGCCAGCAGTGTAAAGCAGACAAACACTGAAGCTTTCTTT